The next 27 T cell receptor beta chains were all read from a single sample in a study of T-cell memory formation after mild COVID-19. Each CDR3 protein gets one entry after TCRdb re-called the 5' RACE reads with MiXCR. Of approximately 500,000 distinct CDR3 sequences in the sample, roughly 25% were seen once. The source material was PBMCs or a T cell subset sorted from them (not recorded which). These receptors were taken from an adult woman who had mild COVID-19 (a few samples of this study predate the infection). Cell type and time point are not known.

This clonotype was seen only a few times. The V and J genes are TRBV29-1 and TRBJ1-2, with TRBD1 matching over 9 bases. This CDR3 has 16 amino acids. The germline V gene encodes CDR1 SQVTM and CDR2 ANQGSEA. The junction had 10 bases not matched to a gene; V was cut back by 0 bases and J by 5 bases. The CDR3 nucleotides read TGCAGCGTTGAAGACCTCGGGACAGGGATCTCTTATGGCTACACCTTC. Protein product: CSVEDLGTGISYGYTF.

This chain joins TRBV9 and TRBJ2-2, with 7 bases aligning to TRBD1. There are 16 residues in the CDR3. The ends lost 5 bases at V and 2 bases at J; junction bases unmatched: 9. Per germline, CDR1 SGDLS and CDR2 YYNGEE. The CDR3 protein is CASSTSGTENTGELFF. CDR3 DNA: TGTGCCAGCAGTACTTCCGGGACAGAAAACACCGGGGAGCTGTTTTTT.

The rearrangement joins TRBV20-1 to TRBJ2-7; D is perhaps TRBD1 (5 bases). Germline CDR1 and CDR2: DFQATT and SNEGSKA (reference sequence). This CDR3 contains 15 residues. Trimming removed 5 bases at V and 2 bases at J, with 19 bases between. CDR3 nucleotide sequence: TGCAGTGCTCTTCTTCACCAGCGACAGACCTACGAGCAGTACTTC. Translation: CSALLHQRQTYEQYF.

The chain has TRBV15 and TRBJ2-1; tentative D call: TRBD2 (6 bases). The CDR3 sequence is 16 residues long. V shed 0 bases and J shed 7 bases, with 16 bases lying between them. CDR1 LNHNV and CDR2 YYDKDF come from the germline V gene (reference sequence). In DNA form, the CDR3 reads TGTGCCACCAGCAGAGAGATCGGTGTGGGGGGTAATGAGCAGTTCTTC. It translates to CATSREIGVGGNEQFF.

This chain connects TRBV7-8 to TRBJ2-1; D might be TRBD1 or TRBD2, each matching 5 bases. Germline lookup yields CDR1 SGHVS and CDR2 FQNEAQ. The V end was cut by 3 bases, the J end by 9 bases, with 9 bases between. CDR3 size: 12 residues. The CDR3 region is CASSFPGTEQFF. The CDR3 DNA is TGTGCCAGCAGCTTCCCGGGGACTGAGCAGTTCTTC.

The table lists this clonotype with a few counts. This sequence joins TRBV10-3 and TRBJ1-1; 7 bases agree with TRBD1. CDR1 and CDR2 from the germline V gene are ENHRY and SYGVKD. Losses at the gene ends were 10 bases for V and 5 bases for J; bases not matched to a gene: 4. The CDR3 is made up of 11 amino acids. The CDR3 region has the DNA TGTGCCACCGGACAGGTTACTGAAGCTTTCTTT. Amino acids: CATGQVTEAFF.

The chain has TRBV9 and TRBJ2-1; D may be TRBD1 (5 bases). CDR1 is SGDLS, CDR2 YYNGEE, per germline. This CDR3 is 13 amino acids long. Trimming removed 3 bases from V and 8 bases from J, with 12 bases in between. The CDR3 here is CASSATVGDEQFF. CDR3 coding DNA: TGTGCCAGCAGCGCGACAGTTGGGGATGAGCAGTTCTTC. Full variable domain (missing parts from reference TRBV9 and TRBJ2-1): DSGVTQTPKHLITATGQRVTLRCSPRSGDLSVYWYQQSLDQGLQFLIQYYNGEERAKGNILERFSAQQFPDLHSELNLSSLELGDSALYFCASSATVGDEQFFGPGTRLTVL.

V is TRBV6-2 or TRBV6-3 and J is TRBJ2-2; 9 nucleotides line up with TRBD2. Trimming removed 1 base from V and 5 bases from J; junction bases left unmatched: 5. The germline CDR1 and CDR2 sequences are MNHEY and SVGEGT. This CDR3 has 16 amino acids. The CDR3 is CASSYWLAGMTGELFF. The CDR3, as DNA: TGTGCCAGCAGTTACTGGCTAGCGGGGATGACCGGGGAGCTGTTTTTT.

The J gene is TRBJ2-5, the V gene TRBV20-1, with D perhaps given as TRBD1 or TRBD2 (5 bases each). This CDR3 region has 13 residues. Germline V gene data show CDR1 as DFQATT and CDR2 as SNEGSKA (reference sequence). V lost 7 bases to trimming and J lost 5 bases, with 17 bases between them. CDR3 protein: CSGQRGIGETQYF. The CDR3 DNA sequence: TGCAGTGGTCAGAGGGGTATCGGGGAGACCCAGTACTTC.

CDR3 sequence reads: CAWSVTSGGEQYF. The CDR3 DNA follows: TGTGCCTGGAGTGTAACCAGCGGCGGCGAGCAGTACTTC. The V call is TRBV30, the J call TRBJ2-7; possible D gene TRBD2, 5 bases. Germline CDR1 GTSNPN, CDR2 SVGIG (reference sequence). V was trimmed by 0 bases and J by 6 bases, leaving 12 bases between them. The CDR3 runs 13 residues.

Only a few counts were recorded for this clonotype. The rearrangement links TRBV14 to TRBJ2-4, with D tentatively TRBD1 (5 bases). With 0 bases removed from V and 7 bases from J, the gap between germline ends came to 19 bases. The CDR3 has 17 amino acids. Germline V gene data show CDR1 as SGHDN and CDR2 as FVKESK. The DNA for the CDR3 is TGTGCCAGCAGCCAAGATGTTCGAAGGGGCGGTGAGAACATTCAGTACTTC. This gives the protein CASSQDVRRGGENIQYF. The variable domain in full, completed from reference TRBV14 and TRBJ2-4, reads EAGVTQFPSHSVIEKGQTVTLRCDPISGHDNLYWYRRVMGKEIKFLLHFVKESKQDESGMPNNRFLAERTGGTYSTLKVQPAELEDSGVYFCASSQDVRRGGENIQYFGAGTRLSVL.

This chain joins TRBV9 and TRBJ2-1; D uncertain. Germline CDR1 and CDR2: SGDLS and YYNGEE. This CDR3 contains 13 residues. Trimming took 0 bases from V and 0 from J, leaving 1 base between them. The CDR3 sequence: CASSVGSYNEQFF. Written as DNA, the CDR3 is TGTGCCAGCAGCGTAGGCTCCTACAATGAGCAGTTCTTC.

This clonotype was detected only a few times. This chain joins TRBV12-3 or TRBV12-4 and TRBJ1-1; TRBD1 agrees at 8 bases. V trimming: 3 bases; J trimming: 4 bases; junction bases outside the gene matches: 10. The CDR3 length is 16 residues. CDR3 bases: TGTGCCAGCAGTTTGGGGGGGACAGGAGTAGGCACTGAAGCTTTCTTT. Its translation: CASSLGGTGVGTEAFF.

This chain connects TRBV6-2 or TRBV6-3 to TRBJ2-1; no definite D call. The CDR3 has 15 amino acids. The germline CDR1 and CDR2 sequences are MNHEY and SVGEGT. Trimming took 5 bases from V and 3 from J, leaving 14 bases between them. The CDR3 protein is CASSLQRIVYNEQFF. The CDR3 DNA reads TGTGCCAGCAGTCTACAGAGGATAGTCTACAATGAGCAGTTCTTC.

This sequence joins TRBV7-9 and TRBJ2-3, with D perhaps given as TRBD1 or TRBD2 (5 bases each). CDR1 and CDR2 (germline): SEHNR, FQNEAQ (reference sequence). The ends were cut back, 5 bases at V and 4 bases at J, with 16 bases in the middle. This CDR3 spans 15 amino acids. CDR3: CASSPAGTLSDTQYF. DNA of the CDR3: TGTGCCAGCAGCCCCGCCGGGACCTTATCAGATACGCAGTATTTT.

There are a few counts of this clonotype. The chain is built from TRBV20-1 and TRBJ1-5, with D maybe TRBD1 (5 bases). Deletions cut 0 bases from V and 7 bases from J, with 16 bases between. The length of the CDR3 is 15 residues. Germline loops: CDR1 DFQATT, CDR2 SNEGSKA (reference sequence). CDR3 amino acids: CSARDSVRTRQPQHF. The DNA of the CDR3 is TGCAGTGCTAGAGATTCAGTCAGGACAAGGCAGCCCCAGCATTTT.

The chain is built from TRBV29-1 and TRBJ2-1, with TRBD2 identical over 7 bases. CDR3 length: 13 amino acids. The germline CDR1 and CDR2 sequences are SQVTM and ANQGSEA. J lost 4 bases, V lost 4 bases, and 4 bases had no gene match. The CDR3 spells CSVASGAYNEQFF. The CDR3 DNA follows: TGCAGCGTTGCCAGCGGGGCATACAATGAGCAGTTCTTC.

This clonotype was found once. The CDR3 DNA is TGTGCCAGCTCAGACGTTGTTAGGGTCGGGAACACTGAAGCTTTCTTT. Translated: CASSDVVRVGNTEAFF. V usage is TRBV18 and J usage is TRBJ1-1; no reliable D call. The CDR3 has 16 residues. Germline V gives CDR1 KGHSH, CDR2 LQKENI. Trimming pared 5 bases from V and 1 base from J, leaving 17 bases between.

This clonotype was counted a few times. The rearrangement joins TRBV12-3 or TRBV12-4 to TRBJ2-7; 13 bases line up with TRBD2. After removal of 4 bases from V and 5 bases from J, the junction contained 2 bases not matched to a gene. There are 14 residues in the CDR3. CDR3 coding DNA: TGTGCCAGCAGTTCCGGACTAGCGGGAGACGAGCAGTACTTC. This translates into CASSSGLAGDEQYF.

The chain has TRBV20-1 and TRBJ2-7; 13 positions agree with TRBD2. Germline CDR1 reads DFQATT; CDR2 reads SNEGSKA (reference sequence). The CDR3 runs 15 residues. Trimming took 5 bases from V and 4 from J; bases not matched to a gene: 8. Here the CDR3 reads CSAGRTSGSTYEQYF. CDR3 sequence (DNA): TGCAGTGCTGGCCGGACTAGCGGGAGTACTTACGAGCAGTACTTC.

This chain connects TRBV18 to TRBJ1-1, with D unresolved. The CDR3 consists of 17 residues. CDR1 and CDR2 (germline): KGHSH, LQKENI. Trimming removed 2 bases at V and 0 bases at J, with 16 bases between. DNA for the CDR3: TGTGCCAGCTCACCAGCGGGCCAGGCAAATATGAACACTGAAGCTTTCTTT. Translation gives CASSPAGQANMNTEAFF.

J is TRBJ1-2 and V is TRBV20-1; weak D call: TRBD1 (5 bases). CDR1 is DFQATT and CDR2 is SNEGSKA in the germline V gene (reference sequence). V was trimmed by 5 bases and J by 0 bases, leaving 10 bases between them. CDR3 length equals 13 residues. The CDR3 sequence: CSAPKDTNYGYTF. Here the CDR3 DNA reads TGCAGTGCTCCCAAGGACACTAACTATGGCTACACCTTC.

The CDR3: CASGRKGYTEAFF. As DNA, the CDR3 is TGTGCCAGCGGGAGAAAGGGATACACTGAAGCTTTCTTT. This chain connects TRBV16 to TRBJ1-1; D not resolved. The ends were cut back, 8 bases at V and 3 bases at J, with 13 bases in the middle. The germline V gene has CDR1 KGHSY and CDR2 FQNENV. The CDR3 loop spans 13 amino acids.

The chain couples TRBV7-2 to TRBJ2-5; perhaps D is TRBD1 or TRBD2 (7 bases each). The CDR3 runs to 17 residues. V lost 0 bases to trimming and J lost 1 base, with 15 bases between them. Germline V CDR1 and CDR2: SGHTA, FQGNSA. The CDR3: CASSLAGGGALQETQYF. The CDR3 DNA sequence: TGTGCCAGCAGCTTAGCGGGAGGGGGCGCTCTCCAAGAGACCCAGTACTTC.

The chain employs TRBV12-3 or TRBV12-4 and TRBJ1-1; 9 positions agree with TRBD1. V was pared by 7 bases and J by 3 bases, with 3 bases of the junction left unmatched. The CDR3 is 13 residues long. CDR3 bases: TGTGCCAGCACGGGACAGGGCTACACTGAAGCTTTCTTT. Translation: CASTGQGYTEAFF.

This chain joins TRBV4-3 and TRBJ2-2; TRBD2 agrees at 9 bases. Germline CDR1 is LGHNA and CDR2 is YSLEER. The V gene end was trimmed by 1 base and the J gene end by 2 bases; junction bases not matched to a gene: 8. The CDR3 totals 18 residues. CDR3 region: CASSQVVMREGNTGELFF. DNA of the CDR3: TGCGCCAGCAGCCAAGTAGTAATGCGGGAGGGAAACACCGGGGAGCTGTTTTTT.

This clonotype was seen many times. The DNA for the CDR3 is TGTGCCAGCAGCTTAGACCTAGCGGGGATGGGGGGCACAGATACGCAGTATTTT. This gives the protein CASSLDLAGMGGTDTQYF. The rearrangement links TRBV7-2 to TRBJ2-3; 9 bases agree with TRBD2. The CDR3 runs 18 residues. The junction had 9 bases not matched to a gene; V was cut back by 1 base and J by 1 base. CDR1 and CDR2 from the germline V gene are SGHTA and FQGNSA.